What follows are 5 T cell receptor beta chains derived from one specimen sequenced in a study of human CD4 T cells and Enterobacteriaceae. Memory CD4+ T cells were sorted as all CD4+ cells except CD45RA+CCR7+CD95- naive cells, over 98% pure. The table came from immunoSEQ multiplex PCR; TCRdb's copy has only in-frame clones and leaves some out. The data contain some 26,000 clones, approximately 80% of them singletons. Specimen: memory CD4+ T cells from blood. The receptor set was obtained from a human donor in good health.

The V gene is TRBV15, the J gene TRBJ2-3; 8 positions match TRBD2. Looked up from germline, CDR1 is LNHNV and CDR2 is YYDKDF (reference sequence). J was trimmed by 1 base and V by 2 bases; bases with no gene match: 17. The CDR3 sequence is 20 residues long. CDR3 bases: TGTGCCACCAGCAGAAGGGCGGGTTGGCGAGCGGGAGTCGGCACAGATACGCAGTATTTT. Residues: CATSRRAGWRAGVGTDTQYF.

This clone has just one count. The chain couples TRBV6-5 to TRBJ1-2; 11 nucleotides align to TRBD1. Per germline, CDR1 MNHEY and CDR2 SVGAGI. J was trimmed by 8 bases and V by 5 bases; bases with no gene match: 10. The CDR3 length is 15 residues. CDR3 DNA sequence: TGTGCCAGCAGTAAGGACAGGGGGCGAGGTTTGGGCTACACCTTC. This encodes CASSKDRGRGLGYTF.

This clone occurred once. This CDR3 is also generated by other DNA sequences in the sample. The J gene is TRBJ2-5, the V gene TRBV5-1; D unclear. Per germline, CDR1 SGHRS and CDR2 YFSETQ. The ends were cut back, 0 bases at V and 1 base at J, with 4 bases in the middle. This CDR3 is built from 13 residues. CDR3 sequence reads: CASSLGGQETQYF. The CDR3 coding sequence is TGCGCCAGCAGCTTGGGAGGCCAAGAGACCCAGTACTTC.

The genes are TRBV2 and TRBJ1-2, with D unresolved. Germline CDR1 reads SNHLY; CDR2 reads FYNNEI. Trimming cost V 4 bases and J 7 bases, with 16 bases left between them. The CDR3 is 14 residues long. The CDR3 spells CASSGADGPIGYTF. The CDR3 region has the DNA TGTGCCAGCAGTGGCGCCGACGGCCCTATTGGCTACACCTTC. Complete variable domain (other parts from reference TRBV2 and TRBJ1-2): EPEVTQTPSHQVTQMGQEVILRCVPISNHLYFYWYRQILGQKVEFLVSFYNNEISEKSEIFDDQFSVERPDGSNFTLKIRSTKLEDSAMYFCASSGADGPIGYTFGSGTRLTVV.

The rearrangement links TRBV7-3 to TRBJ2-3; D call uncertain. The germline gives CDR1 SGHTA, CDR2 FQGTGA. The CDR3 consists of 14 residues. Between the trimmed V and J ends, which lost 4 bases and 0 bases, there was a span of 8 bases. CDR3 in amino acids: CASSSFYSTDTQYF. CDR3 bases: TGTGCCAGCAGCTCATTTTATAGCACAGATACGCAGTATTTT.